The source of this T cell receptor beta chain is a study of blood T cell repertoires in COVID-19. As for the study in general: Acute and convalescent COVID-19 samples came from the United States, Italy and Spain. Sample material is recorded as cDNA or gDNA derived from T cells, B-cell-depleted T cells, or PBMCs.

Per the original data handling: Counts of nucleated cells, estimated from reference gene primer amplification, were obtained. Produced via immunoSEQ multiplex PCR; TCRdb's table is partial and in-frame only. V, J and clone size were drawn from that table, and D and trimming were deduced from the DNA. The sample includes about 75,000 clones, just over 85% of them seen just once. Per the germline V gene, CDR1 is LNHDA and CDR2 is SQIVND (reference sequence). V dropped 2 bases and J dropped 1 base, with 14 bases sitting between them. This CDR3 has 16 amino acids. The J gene is TRBJ2-5, the V gene TRBV19; D may be TRBD2 (6 bases). The specimen was peripheral blood. The source of this sequence is a human donor in a cohort sampled during active COVID-19. CDR3 loop: CASSILATRGQETQYF. CDR3 bases: TGTGCCAGTAGTATATTAGCGACTAGGGGCCAAGAGACCCAGTACTTC.